This T cell receptor beta chain was identified in a study of shared clonotypes between healthy human individuals. Study-wide background: Samples came from two female and three male donors aged 18 to 49.

Study-wide results and caveats: Read depth was anticipated to influence clonotype sharing among donors.

The assay ran at deep level. How the authors handled the data: Filtering differed because ImmunoSEQ produced junction-only sequences that carried no quality scores. This table comes from immunoSEQ multiplex PCR, and its TCRdb copy is limited to in-frame clones, with some not included. D and trimming come from the DNA, and the V and J calls and clone size come from that table. The top ten hold approximately 2% of the sample, which has some 630,000 clones, about two thirds seen once. A remark on this clone: As yet, its antigen is unknown.

V was shortened by 0 bases and J by 7 bases, with 16 bases between the two germline ends. This CDR3 has 15 residues. Germline CDR1 and CDR2: LNHNV and YYDKDF (reference sequence). Sequencing input: memory CD4+ T cells sorted from blood. Subset meaning: CD45RA-negative fraction. The chain combines TRBV15 with TRBJ2-7, with unresolved D. This TCR was recovered from a woman in her twenties or thirties in good health. The CDR3: CATSREMASMGEQYF. CDR3 sequence (DNA): TGTGCCACCAGCAGAGAAATGGCTTCAATGGGAGAGCAGTACTTC.